These 25 T cell receptor beta chains were sequenced from one sample in a study of T cell responses to AZD1222 COVID-19 vaccine. Method: immunoSEQ multiplex PCR; TCRdb's copy keeps in-frame clones and lacks some. The data hold about 140,000 clones, with about 89% observed a single time. The source material was peripheral blood, sampled 28 days after the second AZD1222 dose. These receptors all come from an adult who received the AZD1222 COVID-19 vaccine.

The chain recombines TRBV9 with TRBJ1-1, with no clear D. CDR1 is SGDLS and CDR2 is YYNGEE in the germline V gene. The length of the CDR3 is 13 residues. Trimming took off 4 bases at V and 2 bases at J, with 9 bases between the two ends. CDR3 region: CASSQSTNTEAFF. The CDR3 DNA is TGTGCCAGCAGCCAGTCGACAAACACTGAAGCTTTCTTT. Complete variable domain (other parts from reference TRBV9 and TRBJ1-1): DSGVTQTPKHLITATGQRVTLRCSPRSGDLSVYWYQQSLDQGLQFLIQYYNGEERAKGNILERFSAQQFPDLHSELNLSSLELGDSALYFCASSQSTNTEAFFGQGTRLTVV.

This clone was counted a few times. This chain uses TRBV28 with TRBJ1-2; D perhaps matches TRBD1 (6 bases). CDR3 length: 17 residues. Germline loops: CDR1 MDHEN, CDR2 SYDVKM. The V gene lost 1 base and the J gene lost 7 bases, with 22 bases spanning the gap. CDR3 residues: CASSLFGRGAQSSGYTF. CDR3 nucleotides: TGTGCCAGCAGTTTATTTGGTCGGGGGGCCCAAAGCAGTGGCTACACCTTC.

The rearrangement joins TRBV7-2 to TRBJ1-5; 8 nucleotides match TRBD1. V was clipped by 5 bases and J by 6 bases; unmatched bases: 9. In germline, CDR1 is SGHTA, CDR2 FQGNSA. The CDR3 is 15 residues long. The CDR3 DNA follows: TGTGCCAGCAGCCACGGGACAGGCGGCATTCAGCCCCAGCATTTT. Translation: CASSHGTGGIQPQHF.

The chain carries TRBV27 and TRBJ2-5, with 9 bases identical to TRBD1. CDR3 length equals 15 residues. Looked up from germline, CDR1 is MNHEY and CDR2 is SMNVEV (reference sequence). Unmatched junction bases numbered 5, after V lost 5 bases and J lost 1 base. The CDR3 bases are TGTGCCAGCAGTATCGCGACAGGGGGCCAAGAGACCCAGTACTTC. Its translation: CASSIATGGQETQYF.

The chain couples TRBV9 to TRBJ1-1; the D gene is possibly TRBD1 (5 bases). V was trimmed by 1 base and J by 7 bases, leaving 8 bases between them. This CDR3 spans 12 amino acids. The germline CDR1 and CDR2 sequences are SGDLS and YYNGEE. CDR3 nucleotide sequence: TGTGCCAGCAGCGTATTGGGGGGTGAAGCTTTCTTT. This gives the protein CASSVLGGEAFF.

The chain is built from TRBV5-1 and TRBJ2-1; 8 bases agree with TRBD2. Germline V CDR1 and CDR2: SGHRS, YFSETQ. V was clipped by 1 base and J by 5 bases; unmatched bases: 5. The CDR3 spans 15 residues. The CDR3 nucleotides read TGCGCCAGCAGCTTGTTTGGCGGGGGGAACAATGAGCAGTTCTTC. The encoded protein is CASSLFGGGNNEQFF.

V is TRBV7-8 and J is TRBJ1-1; D remains unclear. V shed 1 base and J shed 7 bases, with 7 bases lying between them. This CDR3 is built from 12 residues. The germline gives CDR1 SGHVS, CDR2 FQNEAQ. The CDR3 DNA reads as TGTGCCAGCAGCTTAGTTCACAGTGAAGCTTTCTTT. It yields the protein CASSLVHSEAFF.

CDR3 protein: CASRTLTGNYEQYF. Written as DNA, the CDR3 is TGTGCCAGCAGAACTCTGACAGGGAACTACGAGCAGTACTTC. The rearrangement uses TRBV27 and TRBJ2-7; 7 bases align to TRBD1. The CDR3 spans 14 residues. The germline CDR1 and CDR2 sequences are MNHEY and SMNVEV (reference sequence). V was clipped by 6 bases and J by 3 bases; unmatched bases: 8.

The genes are TRBV5-1 and TRBJ2-5; 14 bases line up with TRBD2. Germline V gene sequence: CDR1 SGHRS, CDR2 YFSETQ. This CDR3 region has 15 residues. V lost 4 bases, J lost 5 bases, and 4 bases stayed unmatched. The CDR3 here is CASSAGLAGAETQYF. The CDR3 DNA sequence: TGCGCCAGCAGCGCGGGACTAGCGGGAGCGGAGACCCAGTACTTC. Using reference TRBV5-1 and TRBJ2-5 for the parts outside the CDR3, the full variable domain is KAGVTQTPRYLIKTRGQQVTLSCSPISGHRSVSWYQQTPGQGLQFLFEYFSETQRNKGNFPGRFSGRQFSNSRSEMNVSTLELGDSALYLCASSAGLAGAETQYFGPGTRLLVL.

V is TRBV10-3 and J is TRBJ1-5, with a weak D call TRBD1 (6 bases). Germline CDR1 and CDR2: ENHRY and SYGVKD. CDR3 length: 15 residues. The germline V and J ends were trimmed by 1 base and 7 bases, with 14 bases remaining between them. Written as DNA, the CDR3 is TGTGCCATCAGTGAGTTCACGGGACAAGACCAGCCCCAGCATTTT. It codes for CAISEFTGQDQPQHF.

This sequence joins TRBV3-1 (or the pseudogene TRBV3-2) and TRBJ1-5; D uncertain. Germline V gene data show CDR1 as LGHDT and CDR2 as YNNKEL (reference sequence). V was cut by 2 bases and J by 3 bases, with 11 bases left in between. This CDR3 contains 15 residues. The chain's CDR3 is CASSQKPQSNQPQHF. CDR3 sequence (DNA): TGTGCCAGCAGCCAAAAACCCCAATCCAATCAGCCCCAGCATTTT.

The chain joins TRBV6-6 to TRBJ1-1; D is perhaps TRBD1 (5 bases). Germline loops: CDR1 MNHNY, CDR2 SVGAGI (reference sequence). This CDR3 is 14 amino acids long. V was clipped by 5 bases and J by 1 base, with 11 bases between them. The CDR3: CASSPQGTNTEAFF. The CDR3 region has the DNA TGTGCCAGCAGTCCCCAGGGTACGAACACTGAAGCTTTCTTT.

The V call is TRBV7-3, the J call TRBJ2-5; TRBD1 might be the D (6 bases). The germline V gene has CDR1 SGHTA and CDR2 FQGTGA. The CDR3 extends over 15 amino acids. V lost 6 bases to trimming and J lost 4 bases, with 18 bases between them. CDR3 residues: CASSNSIGTTETQYF. The CDR3 nucleotides are TGTGCCAGCAGTAACTCGATCGGGACAACAGAGACCCAGTACTTC.

The CDR3 here is CASSSGGGPPGNEQFF. CDR3 sequence (DNA): TGTGCCAGCAGCTCCGGAGGCGGTCCACCGGGCAATGAGCAGTTCTTC. This chain links TRBV11-2 with TRBJ2-1, with a weak D call TRBD2 (5 bases). The germline V gene encodes CDR1 SGHAT and CDR2 FQNNGV. V was cut by 4 bases and J by 6 bases, with 19 bases left in between. This CDR3 spans 16 amino acids. The full variable domain, completed using reference TRBV11-2 and TRBJ2-1, is EAGVAQSPRYKIIEKRQSVAFWCNPISGHATLYWYQQILGQGPKLLIQFQNNGVVDDSQLPKDRFSAERLKGVDSTLKIQPAKLEDSAVYLCASSSGGGPPGNEQFFGPGTRLTVL.

The CDR3 here is CASSMRNTEAFF. In DNA, the CDR3 is TGTGCCAGTAGTATGAGGAACACTGAAGCTTTCTTT. The chain couples TRBV19 to TRBJ1-1; no definite D call. The V end was cut by 3 bases, the J end by 1 base, with 3 bases between. The length of the CDR3 is 12 residues. Germline assignment: CDR1 LNHDA and CDR2 SQIVND (reference sequence).

The rearrangement uses TRBV7-9 and TRBJ2-1; 8 bases are shared with TRBD2. The CDR3 loop spans 14 amino acids. Trimming took 6 bases from V and 7 from J; bases not matched to a gene: 8. The germline gives CDR1 SEHNR, CDR2 FQNEAQ (reference sequence). The CDR3 protein is CASRSSGSQNEQFF. The CDR3 DNA sequence: TGTGCCAGCAGATCTAGCGGGTCTCAGAATGAGCAGTTCTTC.

The chain links TRBV18 to TRBJ1-1; D possibly corresponds to TRBD1 (5 bases). The CDR3 covers 13 residues. Per the germline V gene, CDR1 is KGHSH and CDR2 is LQKENI. Trimming took 4 bases from V and 1 from J, leaving 7 bases between them. The CDR3 nucleotides read TGTGCCAGCTCACATGGGGGGAACACTGAAGCTTTCTTT. The encoded protein is CASSHGGNTEAFF.

The chain has TRBV28 and TRBJ1-5; D unresolved. Germline-derived CDR1 and CDR2 are MDHEN and SYDVKM. This CDR3 is 12 amino acids long. With 2 bases removed from V and 11 bases from J, the gap between germline ends came to 10 bases. The CDR3: CASSLGLAAQHF. The CDR3 DNA reads TGTGCCAGCAGTTTAGGCTTAGCGGCCCAGCATTTT.

This chain uses TRBV12-3 or TRBV12-4 with TRBJ2-1, with 7 bases fitting TRBD2. This CDR3 region has 13 residues. After removal of 10 bases from V and 4 bases from J, the junction contained 7 bases not matched to a gene. As DNA, the CDR3 is TGTGCCATCAGCGGGGAGGTTTACAATGAGCAGTTCTTC. Its protein product is CAISGEVYNEQFF.

This clone was seen a handful of times. The sample contains more than one DNA sequence encoding this CDR3. The rearrangement joins TRBV29-1 to TRBJ1-1, with a possible D match to TRBD1 (5 bases). The CDR3 is 11 residues long. V was shortened by 3 bases and J by 5 bases, with 7 bases between the two germline ends. Germline assignment: CDR1 SQVTM and CDR2 ANQGSEA. The CDR3 nucleotides read TGCAGCGTTGACGGGGGGACTGAAGCTTTCTTT. This encodes CSVDGGTEAFF.

This chain connects TRBV25-1 to TRBJ1-3; D is unresolved. This CDR3 comprises 11 residues. Germline V gene data show CDR1 as MGHDK and CDR2 as SYGVNS. Trimming removed 4 bases at V and 4 bases at J, with 2 bases between. CDR3 loop: CASSAGNTIYF. The DNA for the CDR3 is TGTGCCAGCAGTGCAGGAAACACCATATATTTT.

This chain links TRBV19 with TRBJ1-1; TRBD1 agrees at 10 bases. Trimming took 9 bases from V and 5 from J; bases not matched to a gene: 9. The germline gives CDR1 LNHDA, CDR2 SQIVND (reference sequence). The CDR3 runs 14 residues. The chain's CDR3 is CASAPGQGRTEAFF. The CDR3 nucleotides read TGTGCCAGCGCCCCGGGACAGGGGAGGACTGAAGCTTTCTTT.

V usage is TRBV19 and J usage is TRBJ2-3; tentative D call: TRBD1 (6 bases). From germline, CDR1 is LNHDA and CDR2 SQIVND (reference sequence). The CDR3 is made up of 16 amino acids. With 5 bases removed from V and 3 bases from J, the gap between germline ends came to 18 bases. The CDR3 sequence: CASSEHRVHLTDTQYF. The CDR3, as DNA: TGTGCCAGTAGTGAACACAGGGTCCACCTTACAGATACGCAGTATTTT.

The V call is TRBV24-1, the J call TRBJ2-6; 8 bases are a match to TRBD1. CDR1 is KGHDR and CDR2 is SFDVKD in the germline V gene. V trimming: 1 base; J trimming: 2 bases; junction bases outside the gene matches: 3. The CDR3 has 17 residues. The CDR3, as DNA: TGTGCCACCAGTGATTTCCAGGGGGCGCCTGGGGCCAACGTCCTGACTTTC. Translating gives CATSDFQGAPGANVLTF.

The V gene is TRBV5-1, the J gene TRBJ2-5; TRBD1 is a possible D gene (5 bases). This CDR3 contains 15 residues. Germline CDR1 reads SGHRS; CDR2 reads YFSETQ. Trimming removed 0 bases at V and 2 bases at J, with 11 bases between. The CDR3 spells CASSLGTSNQETQYF. CDR3 in DNA: TGCGCCAGCAGCTTGGGGACAAGCAATCAAGAGACCCAGTACTTC.